The 5 T cell receptor beta chains listed next were all sequenced from one sample in a study of cytomegalovirus exposure and HLA in healthy donors. It was with 60 Vbeta and 13 Jbeta primers that the PCR ran. Produced via immunoSEQ multiplex PCR; TCRdb's table is partial and in-frame only. The sample yields over 80,000 clones, 60% to 80% seen once. Sequencing input: PBMCs. These receptors were taken from a female donor in good health and CMV-seronegative.

This clone was seen just once. The V and J genes are TRBV5-1 and TRBJ2-7; TRBD2 aligns across 10 bases. J gave up 0 bases and V 0 bases, and 3 bases lay outside the gene matches. CDR1 SGHRS and CDR2 YFSETQ come from the germline V gene. The CDR3 is 16 residues long. The CDR3 loop is CASSLGASGSSYEQYF. In nucleotides, the CDR3 is TGCGCCAGCAGCTTGGGTGCTAGCGGGAGCTCCTACGAGCAGTACTTC.

The chain couples TRBV6-1 to TRBJ2-3; 7 bases match TRBD1. Germline trimming cut 7 bases from V and 1 base from J; bases unmatched to any gene: 2. This CDR3 contains 13 residues. Germline CDR1 MNHNS, CDR2 SASEGT. The CDR3 is CASNGQGTDTQYF. The CDR3 nucleotides read TGTGCCAGCAATGGACAGGGCACAGATACGCAGTATTTT.

This chain links TRBV7-9 with TRBJ1-4; D not resolved. V was trimmed by 6 bases and J by 3 bases, leaving 8 bases between them. Germline CDR1 reads SEHNR; CDR2 reads FQNEAQ (reference sequence). The CDR3 length is 13 residues. The CDR3 protein is CASSLRSNEKLFF. DNA for the CDR3: TGTGCCAGCAGTCTCAGGTCTAATGAAAAACTGTTTTTT.

The rearrangement joins TRBV29-1 to TRBJ2-3; D unclear. CDR1 is SQVTM, CDR2 ANQGSEA, per germline. The CDR3 runs to 12 residues. V was shortened by 1 base and J by 6 bases, with 8 bases between the two germline ends. CDR3 sequence: CSVEVAGDTQYF. Here the CDR3 DNA reads TGCAGCGTTGAAGTAGCCGGGGATACGCAGTATTTT.

This clone was counted only a few times. The rearrangement links TRBV5-1 to TRBJ2-7; D is possibly TRBD1 (6 bases). Germline V gene lookup returns CDR1 SGHRS and CDR2 YFSETQ. This CDR3 is built from 14 residues. V shed 4 bases and J shed 2 bases, with 13 bases lying between them. The CDR3 sequence is CASSLGQSAYEQYF. In nucleotides, the CDR3 is TGCGCCAGCAGCCTAGGACAGAGTGCCTACGAGCAGTACTTC.